These 32 T cell receptor beta chains share one sample of origin, sequenced in a study of blood T cells in healthy people across ages. With a J-beta primer mix and a sample-barcoded 5' primer, a second PCR ran roughly 6 to 11 cycles. Via MiXCR, TCRdb re-called the 5' RACE reads, giving one row per CDR3 protein. This table holds some 1.6 million distinct CDR3 sequences, roughly 32% found once. The sequencing sample was made of blood. The receptors stem from a woman aged 30 to 39 in good health.

This clonotype has just a few counts. The chain couples TRBV7-6 to TRBJ2-1, with D hard to call. CDR3 length: 14 amino acids. Germline V gives CDR1 SGHVS, CDR2 FNYEAQ. V dropped 4 bases and J dropped 4 bases, with 11 bases sitting between them. The CDR3 region has the DNA TGTGCCAGCAGCTCGCTGGGCGAGTACAATGAGCAGTTCTTC. It translates to CASSSLGEYNEQFF.

The CDR3 spells CASSEAQDRGTHEQYF. CDR3 nucleotide sequence: TGTGCCAGCAGTGAAGCGCAGGACAGGGGAACCCACGAGCAGTACTTC. The chain uses TRBV6-1 and TRBJ2-7; TRBD1 matches 9 bases. Germline loops: CDR1 MNHNS, CDR2 SASEGT. The CDR3 loop spans 16 amino acids. V gave up 0 bases and J gave up 5 bases; unmatched junction bases: 8.

Concerning this clonotype: A much larger clonotype is one base distant, so this may be a read error. The chain carries TRBV3-1 and TRBJ1-1, with 9 bases that match TRBD1. This CDR3 spans 14 amino acids. Trimming at V came to 6 bases and at J to 2 bases, leaving 4 bases not matched to a gene. Per the germline V gene, CDR1 is LGHDT and CDR2 is YNNKEL (reference sequence). CDR3 bases: TGTGCCAGCAGGCAGGACAGGGGTAACACTGAAGCTTTCTTT. It is translated as CASRQDRGNTEAFF.

The chain is built from TRBV20-1 and TRBJ1-2; D is unclear. V lost 3 bases to trimming and J lost 0 bases, with 11 bases between them. The germline gives CDR1 DFQATT, CDR2 SNEGSKA (reference sequence). The CDR3 runs 14 residues. CDR3 DNA sequence: TGCAGTGCTAGGTCTGGTTTTCCTAACTATGGCTACACCTTC. Residues: CSARSGFPNYGYTF.

This clonotype was seen a handful of times. The CDR3, as DNA: TGTGCCAGCAGTTTACGACTAGCGGTGAACAATGAGCAGTTCTTC. Translating it yields CASSLRLAVNNEQFF. The chain uses TRBV28 and TRBJ2-1; 9 nucleotides line up with TRBD2. Trimming cost V 2 bases and J 5 bases; bases outside gene matches: 4. This CDR3 region has 15 residues. In germline, CDR1 is MDHEN, CDR2 SYDVKM.

The chain joins TRBV9 to TRBJ1-1; the match to TRBD1 covers 9 bases. CDR1 and CDR2 from the germline V gene are SGDLS and YYNGEE. This CDR3 is built from 14 residues. V dropped 4 bases and J dropped 4; count of bases not matched to a gene: 5. As DNA, the CDR3 is TGTGCCAGCAGCTCCCGACAGGGGGGCACTGAAGCTTTCTTT. Its translation: CASSSRQGGTEAFF.

A few counts support this clonotype. The chain employs TRBV27 and TRBJ2-5; 11 bases are shared with TRBD1. CDR1 and CDR2 (germline): MNHEY, SMNVEV (reference sequence). The CDR3 contains 16 residues. V trimming: 2 bases; J trimming: 8 bases; junction bases outside the gene matches: 10. CDR3 loop: CASSLLPGTGGITQYF. CDR3 nucleotides: TGTGCCAGCAGTTTACTACCCGGGACAGGGGGTATTACCCAGTACTTC.

This clonotype was seen more than once but under ten times. This sequence joins TRBV11-2 and TRBJ2-5; 13 nucleotides line up with TRBD2. This CDR3 region has 16 residues. The ends lost 5 bases at V and 5 bases at J; junction bases unmatched: 8. CDR1 and CDR2 (germline): SGHAT, FQNNGV. The CDR3 here is CASSPGTSGAGETQYF. CDR3 nucleotides: TGTGCCAGCAGCCCCGGGACTAGCGGGGCGGGGGAGACCCAGTACTTC.

A remark on this clonotype: It is unclear where the CDR3 begins or ends on the DNA, so no DNA is shown, and the CDR3 is as TCRdb lists it. The chain joins TRBV12-3 or TRBV12-4 to TRBJ1-2; the D call of TRBD1 is as the table states it, not checked on the DNA. The length of the CDR3 is 18 amino acids, counting both ends. Here the CDR3 reads CASRQRGLNTEAFFGYTF.

The chain uses TRBV5-1 and TRBJ1-1, with 10 bases lining up with TRBD1. The CDR3 runs 15 residues. Germline V gene data show CDR1 as SGHRS and CDR2 as YFSETQ. V lost 1 base, J lost 3 bases, and 3 bases stayed unmatched. The CDR3 DNA sequence: TGCGCCAGCAGCTTGTTGGGACAGGGGTACACTGAAGCTTTCTTT. Residues: CASSLLGQGYTEAFF.

This clonotype was found a few times. The chain joins TRBV2 to TRBJ2-3; TRBD2 is a possible D gene (6 bases). Germline V gene lookup returns CDR1 SNHLY and CDR2 FYNNEI. This CDR3 comprises 14 residues. V was trimmed by 8 bases and J by 1 base, leaving 13 bases between them. The CDR3 sequence: CASAYLAGTDTQYF. The CDR3 nucleotides are TGTGCCAGCGCCTACTTAGCGGGCACAGATACGCAGTATTTT.

This clonotype was recorded at least ten times. The CDR3: CSAPPSGGAQTQYF. DNA for the CDR3: TGCAGTGCACCTCCTAGCGGGGGGGCCCAGACCCAGTACTTC. The chain has TRBV20-1 and TRBJ2-5, with TRBD2 matching 12 bases. Germline V gene lookup returns CDR1 DFQATT and CDR2 SNEGSKA (reference sequence). J gave up 6 bases and V 6 bases, and 8 bases lay outside the gene matches. The CDR3 loop spans 14 amino acids.

This clonotype was picked up many times. The chain links TRBV29-1 to TRBJ2-6, with TRBD1 matching 10 bases. Losses at the gene ends were 5 bases for V and 0 bases for J; bases not matched to a gene: 10. Germline CDR1 reads SQVTM; CDR2 reads ANQGSEA. CDR3 size: 18 residues. The CDR3 DNA follows: TGCAGCGTTATCCCCGGGACAGGGGACAACTCTGGGGCCAACGTCCTGACTTTC. It encodes CSVIPGTGDNSGANVLTF.

This clonotype has only a few counts. This chain joins TRBV20-1 and TRBJ2-7; possibly TRBD1 or TRBD2 for D (5 bases each). Germline V gene lookup returns CDR1 DFQATT and CDR2 SNEGSKA (reference sequence). Deletions cut 0 bases from V and 5 bases from J, with 14 bases between. The CDR3 has 14 amino acids. The CDR3 region is CSARDLQGEDEQYF. For the CDR3, the DNA is TGCAGTGCTAGAGATCTGCAGGGAGAGGACGAGCAGTACTTC.

The gene calls are TRBV19 and TRBJ2-7; 7 bases fit TRBD1. Germline V lookup: CDR1 LNHDA, CDR2 SQIVND (reference sequence). The trim removed 3 bases at V and 0 bases at J, leaving 20 bases unmatched. The CDR3 covers 20 residues. CDR3 sequence: CASSMTGTLGRNRFSYEQYF. Here the CDR3 DNA reads TGTGCCAGTAGTATGACAGGGACCCTAGGGCGGAACAGATTCTCCTACGAGCAGTACTTC.

A few counts support this clonotype. This chain joins TRBV6-1 and TRBJ2-1; D not resolved. Germline V gene lookup returns CDR1 MNHNS and CDR2 SASEGT. CDR3 length: 12 amino acids. Trimming took 6 bases from V and 8 from J, leaving 11 bases between them. CDR3 in amino acids: CASRGLTDEQFF. CDR3 DNA sequence: TGTGCCAGCAGGGGATTGACCGATGAGCAGTTCTTC.

This clonotype came up a few times. V gene TRBV27 combines with J gene TRBJ1-6; 9 bases are a match to TRBD1. Germline assignment: CDR1 MNHEY and CDR2 SMNVEV (reference sequence). Unmatched junction bases numbered 9, after V lost 5 bases and J lost 7 bases. The CDR3 is made up of 16 amino acids. CDR3 coding DNA: TGTGCCAGCAGTATTATACAGGGGGCGAAGAATTCACCCCTCCACTTT. This codes for CASSIIQGAKNSPLHF.

The sample holds a few counts of this clonotype. The chain employs TRBV6-1 and TRBJ2-7; 7 nucleotides agree with TRBD2. The CDR3 length is 15 residues. The V gene's germline CDR1 is MNHNS and CDR2 SASEGT. V dropped 3 bases and J dropped 3; count of bases not matched to a gene: 8. CDR3 sequence: CASSDAGLTYYEQYF. The CDR3 DNA reads as TGTGCCAGCAGTGATGCGGGACTAACCTACTACGAGCAGTACTTC.

This clonotype has a handful of counts. The chain couples TRBV7-3 to TRBJ1-5; no reliable D call. Trimming left V 4 bases short and J 4 bases short, with 8 bases between. Germline values: CDR1 SGHTA, CDR2 FQGTGA. The CDR3 consists of 13 residues. The CDR3 sequence is CASSSLHNQPQHF. DNA for the CDR3: TGTGCCAGCAGCTCCCTCCATAATCAGCCCCAGCATTTT.

On this clonotype itself: This may stem from a read error, because a much larger clone lies one nucleotide away. The CDR3 DNA follows: TGCAGTGCTAGAGATATCCGGGAGACCCGGTACTTC. Translation gives CSARDIRETRYF. The chain combines TRBV20-1 with TRBJ2-5; D possibly corresponds to TRBD2 (6 bases). This CDR3 is 12 amino acids long. The germline gives CDR1 DFQATT, CDR2 SNEGSKA (reference sequence).

This clonotype was picked up many times. No DNA is shown, since the ends of the CDR3 on it are uncertain; the CDR3 is the one TCRdb lists. The chain links TRBV6-1 to TRBJ2-5; the listed D gene, TRBD1, was not tested against the DNA. Germline lookup yields CDR1 MNHNS and CDR2 SASEGT. The CDR3 is 16 amino acids in total, end residues counted. The CDR3 sequence is CASSEFGPGLRETQYF.

V usage is TRBV28 and J usage is TRBJ2-6, with a possible D match to TRBD1 (6 bases). CDR1 and CDR2 (germline): MDHEN, SYDVKM. With 2 bases removed from V and 3 bases from J, the gap between germline ends came to 14 bases. The CDR3 contains 17 residues. The CDR3 spells CASSLHGKGVGANVLTF. CDR3 bases: TGTGCCAGCAGTTTACACGGAAAGGGGGTTGGGGCCAACGTCCTGACTTTC.

The chain joins TRBV20-1 to TRBJ2-7; the match to TRBD2 covers 8 bases. Germline CDR1 is DFQATT and CDR2 is SNEGSKA (reference sequence). J gave up 5 bases and V 5 bases, and 14 bases lay outside the gene matches. There are 15 residues in the CDR3. CDR3 sequence: CSAWATAGGMDEQYF. The CDR3 region has the DNA TGCAGTGCTTGGGCCACCGCGGGAGGAATGGACGAGCAGTACTTC.

V gene TRBV4-1 combines with J gene TRBJ1-5; weak D call: TRBD1 (6 bases). Germline V gene data show CDR1 as MGHRA and CDR2 as YSYEKL. Between the trimmed V and J ends, which lost 4 bases and 6 bases, there was a span of 13 bases. The CDR3 covers 14 residues. The CDR3 sequence is CASSPGAPSQPQHF. CDR3 sequence (DNA): TGCGCCAGCAGCCCGGGGGCCCCCAGTCAGCCCCAGCATTTT.

This clonotype was counted only a few times. The chain is built from TRBV10-3 and TRBJ2-7; 11 nucleotides align to TRBD2. This CDR3 contains 14 residues. Germline-derived CDR1 and CDR2 are ENHRY and SYGVKD. V dropped 5 bases and J dropped 3; count of bases not matched to a gene: 3. CDR3 sequence (DNA): TGTGCCATCAGTACCGGGACTAGCGGCTACGAGCAGTACTTC. Protein sequence: CAISTGTSGYEQYF.

A remark on this clonotype: At one of its ends the junction is not consistent with the germline gene, which may arise from a read error. The V and J genes are TRBV10-3 and TRBJ2-5; 9 nucleotides agree with TRBD1. CDR1 ENHRY and CDR2 SYGVKD come from the germline V gene. The CDR3 is 15 residues long. The CDR3 spells CAISEGTGRRETQYF. CDR3 DNA: TGCGCCATCAGTGAAGGGACAGGGCGGAGAGAGACCCAGTACTTC.

This chain uses TRBV21-1 with TRBJ2-1; TRBD1, the table's D call, was not compared with the DNA. TRBV21-1 is a listed pseudogene. The CDR3 consists of 16 residues. The CDR3, as DNA: TGTGCCAGCAGCGAACAGGGGACAGGGGTCACGGATGAGCAGTTCTTC. It specifies CASSEQGTGVTDEQFF.

CDR3 coding DNA: TGTGCCTGGAGTGTAACTATTTCTCAAGAGACCCAGTACTTC. Translated: CAWSVTISQETQYF. The gene calls are TRBV30 and TRBJ2-5; D is unclear. The germline V and J ends were trimmed by 0 bases and 2 bases, with 10 bases remaining between them. Germline V gene sequence: CDR1 GTSNPN, CDR2 SVGIG (reference sequence). CDR3 length: 14 amino acids.

Of note for this clonotype: A single base separates this from a much larger clone, so it may be a read error. The rearrangement uses TRBV7-9 and TRBJ2-7; TRBD1 matches at 7 bases. Trimming cost V 8 bases and J 0 bases; bases outside gene matches: 10. CDR1 and CDR2 from the germline V gene are SEHNR and FQNEAQ (reference sequence). The CDR3 loop spans 15 amino acids. The CDR3 DNA follows: TGTGCCAGCGGCCTTGGGACAGTGAGCTCCTACGAGCAGTACTTC. Translation gives CASGLGTVSSYEQYF.

The J gene is TRBJ2-1, the V gene TRBV11-1; either TRBD1 or TRBD2 may fit D (5 bases each). Deletions cut 8 bases from V and 5 bases from J, with 13 bases between. The germline V gene has CDR1 SGHAT and CDR2 FQDESV (reference sequence). The CDR3 loop spans 13 amino acids. The chain's CDR3 is CASCPEGNNEQFF. DNA of the CDR3: TGTGCCAGCTGCCCCGAGGGGAACAATGAGCAGTTCTTC.

This clonotype was seen ten or more times. The chain links TRBV10-3 to TRBJ2-6, with D perhaps being TRBD1 or TRBD2 (6 bases each). Deletions cut 6 bases from V and 0 bases from J, with 15 bases between. Per the germline V gene, CDR1 is ENHRY and CDR2 is SYGVKD. The CDR3 spans 17 residues. The CDR3 here is CAIRGGLLDSGANVLTF. The DNA of the CDR3 is TGTGCCATCAGGGGGGGCCTCCTCGACTCTGGGGCCAACGTCCTGACTTTC.

The rearrangement uses TRBV3-1 and TRBJ2-5; TRBD2 matches 10 bases. With V trimmed by 4 bases and J by 4 bases, 6 bases remained unmatched. The CDR3 length is 15 residues. The germline gives CDR1 LGHDT, CDR2 YNNKEL (reference sequence). The CDR3 is CASSPPAGGPETQYF. CDR3 sequence (DNA): TGTGCCAGCAGCCCGCCAGCGGGGGGGCCAGAGACCCAGTACTTC.